This paragraph covers one T cell receptor (beta chain) sequence. Antigen specificity is unknown. The data derive from a study of CD4+ T cells in melanoma. Study-level points and caveats: Neoantigen-specific CD4+ T cells in melanoma reportedly had diverse differentiation states. CD8+ T cell, macrophage and B cell function reportedly correlated with neoantigen-specific CD4+ T cells.

Using immunoSEQ multiplex PCR, the repertoire was profiled, and TCRdb retains in-frame clones only, with some absent. This table has under 20,000 clones, approximately 79% appearing once. The receptor was isolated from a human donor with melanoma. The sequenced sample consisted of cells from a culture (not recorded whether cultured in vitro).

CDR3 sequence (DNA): TGTGCCAGCAGTGGCTATATTGACAGGGGCTACGAGCAGTACTTC. Its protein is CASSGYIDRGYEQYF. The V call is TRBV6-1, the J call TRBJ2-7; TRBD1 aligns across 8 bases. The germline gives CDR1 MNHNS, CDR2 SASEGT. With 4 bases clipped from V and 3 bases from J, the junction kept 8 bases outside the gene matches. The CDR3 length is 15 residues.